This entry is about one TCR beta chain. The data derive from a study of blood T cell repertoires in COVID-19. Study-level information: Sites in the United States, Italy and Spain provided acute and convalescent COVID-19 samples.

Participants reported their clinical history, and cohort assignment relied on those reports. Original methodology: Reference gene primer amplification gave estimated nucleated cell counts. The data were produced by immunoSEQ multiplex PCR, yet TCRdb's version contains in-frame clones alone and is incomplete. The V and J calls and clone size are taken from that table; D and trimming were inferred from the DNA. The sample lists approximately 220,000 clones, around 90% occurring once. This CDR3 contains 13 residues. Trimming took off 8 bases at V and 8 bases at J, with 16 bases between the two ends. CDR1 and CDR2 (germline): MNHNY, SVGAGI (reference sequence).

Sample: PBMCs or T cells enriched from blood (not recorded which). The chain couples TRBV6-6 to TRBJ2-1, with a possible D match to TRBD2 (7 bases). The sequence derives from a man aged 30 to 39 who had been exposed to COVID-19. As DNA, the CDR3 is TGTGCCAGCGTAGGGGGGGCCATCGATGAGCAGTTCTTC. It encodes CASVGGAIDEQFF.